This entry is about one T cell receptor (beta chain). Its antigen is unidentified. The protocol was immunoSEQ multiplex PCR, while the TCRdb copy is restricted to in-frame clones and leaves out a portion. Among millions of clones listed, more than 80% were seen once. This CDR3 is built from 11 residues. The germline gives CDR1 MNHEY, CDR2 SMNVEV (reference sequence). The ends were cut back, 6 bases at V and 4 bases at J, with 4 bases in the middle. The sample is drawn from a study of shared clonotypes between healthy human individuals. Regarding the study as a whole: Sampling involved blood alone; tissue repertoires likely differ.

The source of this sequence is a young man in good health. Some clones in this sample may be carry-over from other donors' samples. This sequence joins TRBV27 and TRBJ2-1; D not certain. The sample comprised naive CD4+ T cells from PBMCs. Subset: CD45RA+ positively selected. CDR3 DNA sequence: TGTGCCAGCAGATCTTACAATGAGCAGTTCTTC. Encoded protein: CASRSYNEQFF.